The source of this TCR beta chain is a study of T cell responses to AZD1222 COVID-19 vaccine. Pooled samples include second doses given at about 4 or 12 weeks. With 8 bases clipped from V and 7 bases from J, the junction kept 7 bases outside the gene matches. Germline V gene sequence: CDR1 SQVTM, CDR2 ANQGSEA. The CDR3 is made up of 12 amino acids. Some clones are missing from TCRdb's copy, which holds only in-frame ones; the method was immunoSEQ multiplex PCR. This table has about 140,000 clones, 80% to 95% appearing once. The rearrangement uses TRBV29-1 and TRBJ2-1; 8 bases line up with TRBD2. The sample here was peripheral blood, taken 28 days after the second AZD1222 dose. This receptor was taken from an adult who received the AZD1222 COVID-19 vaccine. Here the CDR3 DNA reads TGCAGCCTTGGGACTAGATCTAATGAGCAGTTCTTC. Its protein product is CSLGTRSNEQFF.